This T cell receptor (beta chain) was sequenced in a study of response to subunit inactivated influenza vaccine. This clonotype was recorded a few times. The target antigen is unknown. This CDR3 spans 15 amino acids. V lost 3 bases and J lost 4, with 13 bases in between. The germline V gene has CDR1 SGHRS and CDR2 YFSETQ. Broader study findings: A suggestion made by the authors is that each seasonal influenza vaccination recruits few new T cells.

TCRdb analysed the RT-PCR reads with MiXCR anew, one entry per CDR3 protein. The sample shows some 570,000 distinct CDR3 sequences, around 10% of them seen only once. This sample also appeared in a second study, on T cells expressing NK-cell markers. This second study notes: Making the TCR beta cDNA relied on 5'RACE template switching with UMIs. The contribution of dominant NKG2C+ clonotypes to CD8+ T cells in several donors was roughly 1.0-7.0%. Whether expanded NKG2C+ T cell clones were HCMV specific stayed uncertain.

The source of this sequence is a man aged 50 or older who received an inactivated influenza vaccine. The sample was PBMCs from blood, taken on the day of vaccination. V usage is TRBV5-1 and J usage is TRBJ2-2; D unresolved. The CDR3 nucleotides are TGCGCCAGCAGCTGGGCCCCGGATCCCACCGGGGAGCTGTTTTTT. Amino acids: CASSWAPDPTGELFF.